A single sample gave rise to the 25 T cell receptor beta chains below, sequenced in a study of blood T cell repertoires in COVID-19. The data were produced by immunoSEQ multiplex PCR, yet TCRdb's version contains in-frame clones alone and is incomplete. The table has hundreds of thousands of clones, less than 90% seen once; the top ten hold 15% to 20%. The sample comprised peripheral blood. These TCRs come from a woman at least 80 years old with active or convalescent COVID-19.

In DNA form, the CDR3 reads TGTGCCAGCAGTTACCGCCGGAGCAATCAGCCCCAGCATTTT. Translated, it gives CASSYRRSNQPQHF. The rearrangement links TRBV6-5 to TRBJ1-5; D call uncertain. In germline, CDR1 is MNHEY, CDR2 SVGAGI. The CDR3 spans 14 residues. Trimming left V 2 bases short and J 1 base short, with 6 bases between.

This clone was seen more than once but under ten times. The rearrangement links TRBV20-1 to TRBJ2-7; weak D call: TRBD1 (6 bases). The CDR3 extends over 13 amino acids. Trimming cost V 3 bases and J 0 bases, with 9 bases left between them. Germline V gene data show CDR1 as DFQATT and CDR2 as SNEGSKA (reference sequence). This chain's CDR3 is CSASQGNSYEQYF. DNA for the CDR3: TGCAGTGCTAGTCAGGGGAACTCCTACGAGCAGTACTTC.

The CDR3 here is CASSLLAADTQYF. The CDR3 region has the DNA TGTGCCAGCAGCTTACTAGCGGCAGATACGCAGTATTTT. This rearrangement joins TRBV7-2 to TRBJ2-3, with TRBD2 matching over 7 bases. The germline V gene encodes CDR1 SGHTA and CDR2 FQGNSA. The CDR3 totals 13 residues. V lost 2 bases to trimming and J lost 4 bases; unmatched junction nucleotides: 0.

Concerning this clone: A junction end diverges from the germline sequence, so it may reflect a read error. V gene TRBV29-1 combines with J gene TRBJ1-2, with TRBD1 identical over 8 bases. The CDR3 loop spans 11 amino acids. CDR1 is SQVTM and CDR2 is ANQGSEA in the germline V gene. CDR3 sequence: CSFDRGEGYTF. The DNA of the CDR3 is TGCAGCTTTGACAGGGGAGAAGGCTACACCTTC.

This clone has a handful of counts. The chain carries TRBV5-1 and TRBJ1-6; no definite D call. Per germline, CDR1 SGHRS and CDR2 YFSETQ. The germline V and J ends were trimmed by 5 bases and 0 bases, with 6 bases remaining between them. CDR3 length equals 14 residues. CDR3 coding DNA: TGCGCCAGCAGGTCGAGCTCCTATAATTCACCCCTCCACTTT. Encoded protein: CASRSSSYNSPLHF.

This sequence joins TRBV28 and TRBJ2-7, with TRBD2 matching 13 bases. Trimming removed 6 bases from V and 3 bases from J; junction bases left unmatched: 5. The germline V gene has CDR1 MDHEN and CDR2 SYDVKM. CDR3 length: 15 residues. CDR3 loop: CASRAGLAGLYEQYF. The DNA for the CDR3 is TGTGCCAGCAGGGCGGGACTAGCGGGGCTCTACGAGCAGTACTTC.

This clone has only one observation. This chain connects TRBV24-1 to TRBJ2-1, with TRBD2 matching over 7 bases. Germline trimming cut 0 bases from V and 2 bases from J; bases unmatched to any gene: 3. There are 16 residues in the CDR3. In germline, CDR1 is KGHDR, CDR2 SFDVKD. The DNA of the CDR3 is TGTGCCACCAGTGATTTGGGACTAGAGACCTACAATGAGCAGTTCTTC. It encodes CATSDLGLETYNEQFF.

The chain employs TRBV5-1 and TRBJ1-3; 7 bases align to TRBD1. Unmatched junction bases numbered 1, after V lost 1 base and J lost 3 bases. The CDR3 length is 14 residues. Germline loops: CDR1 SGHRS, CDR2 YFSETQ. The CDR3 DNA sequence: TGCGCCAGCAGCTTGCAGGGGGATGGAAACACCATATATTTT. The encoded protein is CASSLQGDGNTIYF.

This chain connects TRBV9 to TRBJ2-1; 8 bases align to TRBD2. Germline V CDR1 and CDR2: SGDLS, YYNGEE. The CDR3 has 12 residues. V lost 8 bases to trimming and J lost 9 bases; unmatched junction nucleotides: 7. The CDR3 DNA reads TGTGCCAGTTTAAATCGGGGGGGTGAGCAGTTCTTC. Amino acid sequence: CASLNRGGEQFF.

The rearrangement links TRBV10-1 to TRBJ1-3; TRBD1 agrees at 7 bases. CDR1 is WNHNN, CDR2 SYGVQD, per germline (reference sequence). The CDR3 has 16 residues. V shed 4 bases and J 0 bases; nucleotides not matched to a gene: 6. DNA for the CDR3: TGCGCCAGCAGTGGGACAGGAATAAACTCTGGAAACACCATATATTTT. Amino acid sequence: CASSGTGINSGNTIYF.

The chain uses TRBV6-1 and TRBJ2-1, with 8 bases identical to TRBD2. This CDR3 has 17 residues. Losses at the gene ends were 2 bases for V and 3 bases for J; bases not matched to a gene: 9. Germline values: CDR1 MNHNS, CDR2 SASEGT. The CDR3 reads CASSESASGRFYNEQFF. The DNA for the CDR3 is TGTGCCAGCAGTGAATCTGCTAGCGGGCGGTTCTACAATGAGCAGTTCTTC.

The chain has TRBV7-8 and TRBJ2-2; D remains unclear. The V gene's germline CDR1 is SGHVS and CDR2 FQNEAQ. V was trimmed by 5 bases and J by 5 bases, leaving 3 bases between them. The CDR3 runs 11 residues. The CDR3 protein is CASSPTGELFF. CDR3 coding DNA: TGTGCCAGCAGCCCAACCGGGGAGCTGTTTTTT.

The rearrangement joins TRBV19 to TRBJ2-5; TRBD1 matches at 10 bases. Germline trimming cut 5 bases from V and 5 bases from J; bases unmatched to any gene: 11. This CDR3 spans 16 amino acids. Per germline, CDR1 LNHDA and CDR2 SQIVND (reference sequence). The CDR3, as DNA: TGTGCCAGTAGTCCACTGGGCGGGGGACAGGGGGAGACCCAGTACTTC. It specifies CASSPLGGGQGETQYF.

This clone has only one observation. The gene calls are TRBV7-2 and TRBJ2-7; D call uncertain. Between the trimmed V and J ends, which lost 5 bases and 2 bases, there was a span of 13 bases. The CDR3 has 14 residues. Germline-derived CDR1 and CDR2 are SGHTA and FQGNSA. The CDR3 loop reads CASSLTPTTYEQYF. Written as DNA, the CDR3 is TGTGCCAGCAGCCTCACGCCAACAACCTACGAGCAGTACTTC.

V gene TRBV29-1 combines with J gene TRBJ1-3; D perhaps matches TRBD1 (5 bases). This CDR3 comprises 13 residues. In germline, CDR1 is SQVTM, CDR2 ANQGSEA. Trimming removed 8 bases at V and 2 bases at J, with 13 bases between. CDR3 in DNA: TGCAGCACTTGGGGGGGGGCTGGAAACACCATATATTTT. Its protein is CSTWGGAGNTIYF.

The chain links TRBV7-8 to TRBJ2-3; D not resolved. V was shortened by 3 bases and J by 2 bases, with 9 bases between the two germline ends. Germline-derived CDR1 and CDR2 are SGHVS and FQNEAQ. The length of the CDR3 is 14 residues. The CDR3: CASSFSGDTDTQYF. The CDR3 nucleotides are TGTGCCAGCAGCTTTTCCGGAGACACAGATACGCAGTATTTT.

This clone was counted between two and nine times. This rearrangement joins TRBV3-1 (or the pseudogene TRBV3-2) to TRBJ2-1, with 7 positions matching TRBD2. Trimming removed 3 bases from V and 8 bases from J; junction bases left unmatched: 7. In germline, CDR1 is LGHDT, CDR2 YNNKEL (reference sequence). The CDR3 runs to 14 residues. This chain's CDR3 is CASSHGTTRDEQFF. DNA of the CDR3: TGTGCCAGCAGCCACGGGACTACCCGGGATGAGCAGTTCTTC.

This CDR3 reads CASRGTVNNSPLHF. The CDR3 DNA reads as TGTGCCAGCAGGGGGACAGTGAATAATTCACCCCTCCACTTT. The chain uses TRBV2 and TRBJ1-6; TRBD1 matches 7 bases. Germline loops: CDR1 SNHLY, CDR2 FYNNEI. The CDR3 is 14 residues long. Losses at the gene ends were 6 bases for V and 5 bases for J; bases not matched to a gene: 4.

The V call is TRBV7-9, the J call TRBJ2-7; D may be TRBD2 (5 bases). Trimming removed 2 bases at V and 5 bases at J, with 10 bases between. The CDR3 loop spans 13 amino acids. CDR1 and CDR2 from the germline V gene are SEHNR and FQNEAQ (reference sequence). CDR3 loop: CASSLFFGDEQYF. In DNA form, the CDR3 reads TGTGCCAGCAGCTTATTCTTCGGGGACGAGCAGTACTTC. Supplemented by reference TRBV7-9 and TRBJ2-7, the full variable domain reads DTGVSQNPRHKITKRGQNVTFRCDPISEHNRLYWYRQTLGQGPEFLTYFQNEAQLEKSRLLSDRFSAERPKGSFSTLEIQRTEQGDSAMYLCASSLFFGDEQYFGPGTRLTVT.

The rearrangement links TRBV24-1 to TRBJ2-1; TRBD2 is a possible D gene (5 bases). This CDR3 contains 14 residues. Deletions cut 4 bases from V and 7 bases from J, with 13 bases between. CDR1 and CDR2 from the germline V gene are KGHDR and SFDVKD. CDR3 residues: CATSDPGERNEQFF. Written as DNA, the CDR3 is TGTGCCACCAGTGACCCCGGGGAGAGGAATGAGCAGTTCTTC.

The table lists this clone with a count of one. CDR3 residues: CASSSPGTTNTEAFF. The CDR3, as DNA: TGTGCCAGCAGCTCCCCGGGGACAACTAACACTGAAGCTTTCTTT. The genes are TRBV7-2 and TRBJ1-1; D is perhaps TRBD1 (6 bases). Looked up from germline, CDR1 is SGHTA and CDR2 is FQGNSA. Trimming pared 4 bases from V and 2 bases from J, leaving 14 bases between. This CDR3 is built from 15 residues.

With respect to this clone: The same CDR3 is also encoded by other DNA sequences in this sample. The J gene is TRBJ1-1, the V gene TRBV30; possible D gene TRBD1, 5 bases. Trimming cost V 5 bases and J 8 bases, with 12 bases left between them. There are 11 residues in the CDR3. CDR1 is GTSNPN, CDR2 SVGIG, per germline (reference sequence). For the CDR3, the DNA is TGTGCCTGGTCCGCCGGGGGGGAAGCTTTCTTT. It translates to CAWSAGGEAFF.

Regarding this clone: Other nucleotide sequences from this sample produce the same CDR3. V gene TRBV7-3 combines with J gene TRBJ2-1; possibly TRBD2 for D (5 bases). Germline loops: CDR1 SGHTA, CDR2 FQGTGA. V was clipped by 2 bases and J by 1 base, with 9 bases between them. This CDR3 has 15 amino acids. The CDR3 sequence: CASSLDRGSYNEQFF. The CDR3 coding sequence is TGTGCCAGCAGCTTAGATCGGGGATCCTACAATGAGCAGTTCTTC.

The chain joins TRBV7-9 to TRBJ1-5; 8 nucleotides match TRBD1. The germline V gene has CDR1 SEHNR and CDR2 FQNEAQ (reference sequence). The trim removed 5 bases at V and 4 bases at J, leaving 4 bases unmatched. There are 14 residues in the CDR3. The CDR3 DNA sequence: TGTGCCAGCAGCCGGACAGGGACTAATCAGCCCCAGCATTTT. Its translation is CASSRTGTNQPQHF.

The rearrangement links TRBV5-4 to TRBJ1-2; 9 nucleotides align to TRBD1. This CDR3 has 15 amino acids. V was clipped by 2 bases and J by 5 bases; unmatched bases: 7. Germline V gives CDR1 SGHNT, CDR2 YYREEE (reference sequence). The CDR3 sequence is CASSFRGQGYYGYTF. DNA of the CDR3: TGTGCCAGCAGCTTTCGGGGACAGGGCTATTATGGCTACACCTTC.